This TCR beta chain was captured by sequencing in a study of shared clonotypes between healthy human individuals. Study in general: Donors had three CD4 naive, three CD4 memory, two CD8 naive and one CD8 memory plate apiece.

On sorted subsets, replicate PCRs used 200 ng DNA, or tens of thousands of T cell genomes. Sequencing was performed with immunoSEQ multiplex PCR; in TCRdb, only in-frame clones are kept and a portion is missing. This table holds roughly 2 million clones, 90% to 95% found once. Trimming left V 6 bases short and J 2 bases short, with 17 bases between. The CDR3 runs 15 residues. Per the germline V gene, CDR1 is MNHNS and CDR2 is SASEGT. A note on this clone: Antigen specificity is unknown.

Study conclusions and caveats: Depth was large, yet rarefaction showed that sorted-subset sequencing was incomplete.

The study drew its donors from healthy HIV-negative adults without recent acute infections or vaccinations. The chain uses TRBV6-1 and TRBJ2-7; D might be TRBD1 or TRBD2, each matching 5 bases. The source is a man in his late teens or twenties in good health. Sequencing was performed on naive CD4+ T cells sorted from blood. This sample's subset: CD45RA+ positively selected. CDR3 sequence reads: CASSVTGTDAYEQYF. The CDR3 region has the DNA TGTGCCAGCAGCGTTACCGGGACGGACGCCTACGAGCAGTACTTC.